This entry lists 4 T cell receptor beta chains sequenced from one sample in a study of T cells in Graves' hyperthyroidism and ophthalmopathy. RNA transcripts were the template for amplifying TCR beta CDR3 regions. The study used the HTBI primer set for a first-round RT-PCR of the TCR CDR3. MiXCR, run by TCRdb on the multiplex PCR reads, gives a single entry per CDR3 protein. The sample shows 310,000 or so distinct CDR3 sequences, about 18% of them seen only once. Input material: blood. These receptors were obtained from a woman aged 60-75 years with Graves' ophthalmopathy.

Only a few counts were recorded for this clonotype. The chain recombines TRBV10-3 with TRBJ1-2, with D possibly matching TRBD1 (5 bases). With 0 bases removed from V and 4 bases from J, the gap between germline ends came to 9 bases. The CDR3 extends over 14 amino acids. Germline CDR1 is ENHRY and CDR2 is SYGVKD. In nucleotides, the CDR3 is TGTGCCATCAGTGAGTCGCAGGGATCCTATGGCTACACCTTC. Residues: CAISESQGSYGYTF.

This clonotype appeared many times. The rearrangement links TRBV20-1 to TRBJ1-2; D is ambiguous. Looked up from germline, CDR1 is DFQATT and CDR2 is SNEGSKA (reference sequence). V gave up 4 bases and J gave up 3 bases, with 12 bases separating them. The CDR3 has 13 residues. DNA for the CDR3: TGCAGTGCTAACAGTCGAGGATACTATGGCTACACCTTC. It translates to CSANSRGYYGYTF.

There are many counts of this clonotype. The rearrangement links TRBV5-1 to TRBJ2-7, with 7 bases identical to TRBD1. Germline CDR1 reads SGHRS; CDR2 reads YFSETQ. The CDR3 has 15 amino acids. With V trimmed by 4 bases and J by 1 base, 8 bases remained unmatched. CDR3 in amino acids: CASSEDRPPSYEQYF. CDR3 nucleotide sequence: TGCGCCAGCAGCGAGGACAGGCCCCCTTCCTACGAGCAGTACTTC. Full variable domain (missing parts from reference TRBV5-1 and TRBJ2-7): KAGVTQTPRYLIKTRGQQVTLSCSPISGHRSVSWYQQTPGQGLQFLFEYFSETQRNKGNFPGRFSGRQFSNSRSEMNVSTLELGDSALYLCASSEDRPPSYEQYFGPGTRLTVT.

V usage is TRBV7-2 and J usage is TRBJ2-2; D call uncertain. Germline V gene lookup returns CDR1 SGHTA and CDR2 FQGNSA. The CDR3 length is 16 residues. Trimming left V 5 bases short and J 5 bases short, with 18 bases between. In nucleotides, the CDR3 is TGTGCCAGCAGCCCCCGTAGCAGGAGTGGAACCGGGGAGCTGTTTTTT. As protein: CASSPRSRSGTGELFF.